Listed below are T cell receptor beta chains from one sample, sequenced in a study of OX40 agonist ivuxolimab in advanced cancers. TCRdb keeps only in-frame clones here, not all; method: immunoSEQ multiplex PCR. The sample has some 77,000 clones, more than 75% seen once. This specimen was CD4+ or CD8+ T cells sorted from blood, taken in a trial of the OX40 agonist ivuxolimab. The receptor set was obtained from an adult with an advanced solid tumor such as melanoma, head and neck, liver or kidney cancer. Both conserved end residues are part of each CDR3. A D gene is named only where the DNA matches it firmly. For some rows the clone size is stated as once, few or many, or as a class when expanded; others skip it.

size	D	V	J	CDR3	DNA
once	.	TRBV9	TRBJ2-7	CASSVAVQGEQYF	TGTGCCAGCAGCGTAGCGGTACAGGGCGAGCAGTACTTC
.	.	TRBV5-1	TRBJ2-7	CASSFGSVGVGEQYF	TGCGCCAGCAGCTTTGGTTCCGTGGGGGTCGGCGAGCAGTACTTC
.	.	TRBV6-1	TRBJ2-5	CASSERFQETQYF	TGTGCCAGCAGTGAAAGGTTCCAAGAGACCCAGTACTTC
.	.	TRBV6-5	TRBJ2-3	CASSSGVGGGSDTQYF	TGTGCCAGCAGTTCCGGGGTTGGGGGGGGCTCCGATACGCAGTATTTT
.	.	TRBV29-1	TRBJ1-2	CSVETVHYGYTF	TGCAGCGTTGAGACAGTTCACTATGGCTACACCTTC
.	TRBD2	TRBV7-3	TRBJ2-3	CASRAGARTDTQYF	TGTGCCAGCAGAGCGGGAGCGAGGACAGATACGCAGTATTTT
.	.	TRBV2	TRBJ2-1	CASSERGWNEQFF	TGTGCCAGCAGTGAAAGGGGGTGGAATGAGCAGTTCTTC
.	TRBD1	TRBV6-1	TRBJ1-2	CASSDWTGPQYGYTF	TGTGCCAGCAGTGATTGGACAGGGCCTCAATATGGCTACACCTTC
.	TRBD1	TRBV7-2	TRBJ1-2	CASSLDWQGANYGYTF	TGTGCCAGCAGCTTAGACTGGCAGGGGGCTAACTATGGCTACACCTTC
.	TRBD2	TRBV7-2	TRBJ2-5	CASGLGREGNF	TGTGCCAGCGGCCTCGGGCGGGAGGGCAACTTC
few	TRBD2	TRBV5-6	TRBJ2-2	CASSSLAGGPGELFF	TGTGCCAGCAGCTCACTAGCGGGGGGGCCCGGGGAGCTGTTTTTT
.	.	TRBV5-1	TRBJ1-4	CASSLVSGRNEKLFF	TGCGCCAGCAGCTTGGTGTCAGGACGGAATGAAAAACTGTTTTTT
once	.	TRBV28	TRBJ1-5	CASSFGFQVHSNQPQHF	TGTGCCAGCAGTTTCGGGTTCCAGGTTCATAGCAATCAGCCCCAGCATTTT
.	.	TRBV5-6	TRBJ2-1	CASSSLASSYNEQFF	TGTGCCAGCAGCTCACTCGCTAGCTCCTACAATGAGCAGTTCTTC
few	TRBD1	TRBV30	TRBJ2-1	CALDRAWDEQFF	TGTGCCTTAGACAGGGCGTGGGATGAGCAGTTCTTC
.	TRBD1	TRBV28	TRBJ1-4	CASSLTGTGSEKLFF	TGTGCCAGCAGTTTAACCGGGACAGGGAGTGAAAAACTGTTTTTT
once	TRBD1	TRBV5-4	TRBJ2-5	CASSQAQGAWETQYF	TGTGCCAGCAGCCAAGCCCAGGGGGCTTGGGAGACCCAGTACTTC
.	TRBD1	TRBV9	TRBJ2-2	CASSGYGQGSGELFF	TGTGCCAGCAGCGGTTACGGACAGGGGTCCGGGGAGCTGTTTTTT
.	.	TRBV5-1	TRBJ1-2	CASSLAGPDYGYTF	TGCGCCAGCAGCTTGGCAGGGCCAGACTATGGCTACACCTTC
once	.	TRBV5-4	TRBJ2-2	CASSVQGFGVSGELFF	TGTGCCAGCAGCGTTCAGGGGTTCGGAGTATCGGGGGAGCTGTTTTTT
few	TRBD2	TRBV7-2	TRBJ2-7	CASSASGRAGHEQYF	TGTGCCAGCAGCGCTAGCGGGAGGGCCGGTCACGAGCAGTACTTC
.	TRBD2	TRBV30	TRBJ2-3	CAWSVGGSADTQYF	TGTGCCTGGAGTGTAGGCGGGAGCGCAGATACGCAGTATTTT
.	TRBD2	TRBV7-3	TRBJ2-5	CASSSSGRSQETQYF	TGTGCCAGCAGCTCTAGCGGGAGGAGCCAAGAGACCCAGTACTTC
.	.	TRBV5-1	TRBJ2-2	CASSLGSPGRLNGELFF	TGCGCCAGCAGCTTAGGGTCTCCGGGACGGCTTAACGGGGAGCTGTTTTTT
.	.	TRBV5-1	TRBJ2-3	CASSLAHKGGTADTQYF	TGCGCCAGCAGCTTGGCCCATAAAGGCGGGACAGCCGATACGCAGTATTTT
.	TRBD1	TRBV2	TRBJ1-4	CASSEDRVSEKLFF	TGTGCCAGCAGTGAGGACAGGGTTAGTGAAAAACTGTTTTTT
.	.	TRBV7-2	TRBJ2-3	CASSLIGSGTYTDTQYF	TGTGCCAGCAGCTTAATAGGGTCTGGGACATACACAGATACGCAGTATTTT
.	TRBD1	TRBV6-5	TRBJ1-4	CASSYRTGTTEKLFF	TGTGCCAGCAGTTACAGGACAGGGACTACTGAAAAACTGTTTTTT
.	TRBD1	TRBV6-5	TRBJ2-7	CASSDATGKGRKYF	TGTGCCAGCAGCGACGCGACAGGGAAAGGCAGAAAGTACTTC
.	.	TRBV15	TRBJ2-3	CATRDRGLGTDTQYF	TGTGCCACCAGAGACCGCGGCCTTGGCACAGATACGCAGTATTTT
.	.	TRBV14	TRBJ1-6	CASSQMLRTPLHF	TGTGCCAGCAGCCAGATGTTAAGGACCCCCCTCCACTTT
.	.	TRBV5-4	TRBJ2-2	CASSLVRGIPGELFF	TGTGCCAGCAGCTTGGTCAGGGGAATACCCGGGGAGCTGTTTTTT
.	TRBD2	TRBV5-1	TRBJ2-2	CASTRDPSGRAAGELFF	TGCGCCAGCACCCGGGACCCTAGCGGAAGGGCGGCCGGGGAGCTGTTTTTT